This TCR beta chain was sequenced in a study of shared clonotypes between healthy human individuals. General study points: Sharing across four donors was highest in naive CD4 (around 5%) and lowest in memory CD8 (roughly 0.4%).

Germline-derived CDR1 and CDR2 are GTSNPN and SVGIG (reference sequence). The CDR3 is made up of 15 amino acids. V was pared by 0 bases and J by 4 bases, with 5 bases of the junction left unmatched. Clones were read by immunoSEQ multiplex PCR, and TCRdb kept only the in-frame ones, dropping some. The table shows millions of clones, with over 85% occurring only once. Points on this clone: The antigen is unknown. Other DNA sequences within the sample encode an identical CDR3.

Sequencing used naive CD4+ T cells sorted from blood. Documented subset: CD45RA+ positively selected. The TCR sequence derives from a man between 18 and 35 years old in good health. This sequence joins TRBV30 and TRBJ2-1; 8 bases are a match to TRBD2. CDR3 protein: CAWSVRAGGYNEQFF. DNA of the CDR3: TGTGCCTGGAGTGTAAGGGCGGGAGGTTACAATGAGCAGTTCTTC.